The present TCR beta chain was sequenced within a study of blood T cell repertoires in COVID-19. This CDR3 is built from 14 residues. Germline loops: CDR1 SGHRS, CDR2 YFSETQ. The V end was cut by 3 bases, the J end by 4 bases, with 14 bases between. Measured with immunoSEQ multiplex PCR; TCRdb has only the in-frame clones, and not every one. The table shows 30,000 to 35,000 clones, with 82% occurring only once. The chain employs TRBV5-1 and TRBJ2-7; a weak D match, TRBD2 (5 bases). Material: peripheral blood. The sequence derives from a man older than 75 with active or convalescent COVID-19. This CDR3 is CASSSEDTGYEQYF. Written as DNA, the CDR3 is TGCGCCAGCAGCTCCGAGGATACGGGGTACGAGCAGTACTTC.